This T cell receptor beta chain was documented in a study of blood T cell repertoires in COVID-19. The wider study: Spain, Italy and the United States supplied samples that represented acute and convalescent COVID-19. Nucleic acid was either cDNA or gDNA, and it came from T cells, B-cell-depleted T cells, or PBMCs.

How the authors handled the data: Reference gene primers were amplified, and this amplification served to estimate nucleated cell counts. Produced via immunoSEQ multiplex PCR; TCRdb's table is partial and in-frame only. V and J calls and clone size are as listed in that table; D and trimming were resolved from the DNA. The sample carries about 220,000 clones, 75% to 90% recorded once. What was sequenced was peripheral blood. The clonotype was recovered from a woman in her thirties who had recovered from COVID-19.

The CDR3 DNA reads as TGTGCCAGCAGCCGCAGGGAGGGGGGCAACAATGAGCAGTTCTTC. It encodes CASSRREGGNNEQFF. The chain uses TRBV6-5 and TRBJ2-1, with D possibly matching TRBD2 (7 bases). This CDR3 has 15 residues. The germline V gene has CDR1 MNHEY and CDR2 SVGAGI. The ends were cut back, 6 bases at V and 5 bases at J, with 17 bases in the middle.